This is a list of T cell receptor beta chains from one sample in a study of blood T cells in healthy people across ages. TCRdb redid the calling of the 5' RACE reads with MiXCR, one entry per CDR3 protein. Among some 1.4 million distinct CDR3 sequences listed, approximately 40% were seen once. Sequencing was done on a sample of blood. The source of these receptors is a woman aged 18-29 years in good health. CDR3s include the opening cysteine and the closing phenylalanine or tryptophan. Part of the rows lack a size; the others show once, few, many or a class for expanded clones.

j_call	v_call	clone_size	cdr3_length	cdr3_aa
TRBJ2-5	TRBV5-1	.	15	CTSSSGLAGEETQYF
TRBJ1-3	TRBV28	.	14	CASTPGKAGNTIYF
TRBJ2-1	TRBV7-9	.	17	CASSLVWGPYSYNEQFF
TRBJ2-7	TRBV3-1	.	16	CASSQAHSTSSYEQYF
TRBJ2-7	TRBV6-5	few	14	CASSYSLRAYEQYF
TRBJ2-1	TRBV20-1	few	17	CSAANPRSGTTYNEQFF
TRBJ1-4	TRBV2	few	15	CASSATGTVVEKLFF
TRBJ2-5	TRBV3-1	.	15	CASSQRGQRQETQYF
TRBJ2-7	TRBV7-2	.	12	CASSLNRREQYF
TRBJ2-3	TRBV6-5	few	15	CASSFGLGDTDTQYF
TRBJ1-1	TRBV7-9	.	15	CASSLGDISDTEAFF
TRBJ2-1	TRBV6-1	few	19	CASRIATGLRLAENNEQFF
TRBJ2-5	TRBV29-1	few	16	CSVEDPGVMYQETQYF
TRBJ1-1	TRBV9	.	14	CASSNQGADTEAFF
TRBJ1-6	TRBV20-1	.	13	CSARADSGSPLHF
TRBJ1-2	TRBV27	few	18	CASSLYGAVADFEGGYTF
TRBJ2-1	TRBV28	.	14	CASRPTRSYNEQFF
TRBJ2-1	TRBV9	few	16	CASSVAARAGYNEQFF
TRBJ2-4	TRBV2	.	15	CASSRRDRAGNIQYF
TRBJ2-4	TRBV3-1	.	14	CASSQDPTGPPQYF
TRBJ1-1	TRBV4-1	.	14	CASSLQGAGAEAFF
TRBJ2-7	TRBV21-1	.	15	CASSDRQPSSYEQYF
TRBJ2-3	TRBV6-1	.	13	CASGFGGADTQYF
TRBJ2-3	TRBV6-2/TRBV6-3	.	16	CASRLGLAGPTDTQYF
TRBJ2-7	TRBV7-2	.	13	CASSPDYYNEQYF
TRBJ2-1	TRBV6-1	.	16	CASSEANYPSYNEQFF